What follows is one T cell receptor (beta chain) and its context. This entry is derived from a study of blood T cells in healthy people across ages. The V and J ends lost 2 bases and 4 bases, in that order; junction bases with no gene match: 4. This CDR3 is built from 14 residues. Per the germline V gene, CDR1 is SGHRS and CDR2 is YFSETQ. A second PCR, run for 7 to 11 cycles, used a sample-barcoded 5' primer plus a J-beta primer mix. TCRdb processed the 5' RACE reads anew with MiXCR; each CDR3 protein has one entry. The data hold approximately 850,000 distinct CDR3 sequences, with 58% observed a single time. Donor samples were obtained from healthy Caucasian individuals from Russia, aged about 6 to 100.

The receptor comes from a man aged 30-40 years in good health. Sequencing used blood. The genes are TRBV5-1 and TRBJ2-3, with 7 nucleotides matching TRBD2. The CDR3 DNA reads TGCGCCAGCAGCTTCCAGCGGGATTCAGATACGCAGTATTTT. This codes for CASSFQRDSDTQYF.